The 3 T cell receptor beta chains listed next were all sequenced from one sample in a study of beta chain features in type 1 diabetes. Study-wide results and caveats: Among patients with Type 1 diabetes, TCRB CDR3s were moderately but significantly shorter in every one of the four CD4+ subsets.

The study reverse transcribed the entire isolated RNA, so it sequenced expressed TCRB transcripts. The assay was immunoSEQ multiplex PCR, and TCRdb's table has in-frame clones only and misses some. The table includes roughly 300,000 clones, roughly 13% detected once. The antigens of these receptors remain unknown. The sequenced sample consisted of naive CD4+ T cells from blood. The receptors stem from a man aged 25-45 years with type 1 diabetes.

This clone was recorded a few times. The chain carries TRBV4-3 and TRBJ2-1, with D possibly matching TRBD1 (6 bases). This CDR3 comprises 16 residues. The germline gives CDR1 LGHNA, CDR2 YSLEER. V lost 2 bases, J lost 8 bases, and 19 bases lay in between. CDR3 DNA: TGCGCCAGCAGCCAACAGGGGCGCCACTTGACGGATGAGCAGTTCTTC. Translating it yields CASSQQGRHLTDEQFF.

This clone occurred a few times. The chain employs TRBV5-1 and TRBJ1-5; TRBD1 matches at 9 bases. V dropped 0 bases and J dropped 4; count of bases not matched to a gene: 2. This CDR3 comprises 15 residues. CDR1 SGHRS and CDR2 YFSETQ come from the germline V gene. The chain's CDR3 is CASSLGDRDNQPQHF. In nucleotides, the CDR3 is TGCGCCAGCAGCTTGGGGGACAGGGATAATCAGCCCCAGCATTTT. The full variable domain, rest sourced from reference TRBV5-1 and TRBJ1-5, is KAGVTQTPRYLIKTRGQQVTLSCSPISGHRSVSWYQQTPGQGLQFLFEYFSETQRNKGNFPGRFSGRQFSNSRSEMNVSTLELGDSALYLCASSLGDRDNQPQHFGDGTRLSIL.

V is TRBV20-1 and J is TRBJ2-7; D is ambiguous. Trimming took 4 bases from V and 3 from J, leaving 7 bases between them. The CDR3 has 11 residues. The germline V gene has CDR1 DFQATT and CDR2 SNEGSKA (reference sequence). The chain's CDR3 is CSATRNYEQYF. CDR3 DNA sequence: TGCAGTGCTACGAGGAACTACGAGCAGTACTTC.